The rows below give T cell receptor beta chains drawn from one sample of a study of T cells after posttransplantation cyclophosphamide. Libraries were prepared by immunoSEQ multiplex PCR; TCRdb keeps only in-frame clonotypes and omits some of them. The sample records under 15,000 clones, over 80% being singletons. Sequencing used memory CD4+ T cells sorted from PBMCs. The receptors here all came from a man aged 45-65 years in good health, CMV-negative, and a related stem cell transplant donor. The CDR3 runs from the conserved cysteine through the conserved F or W. The size field is filled for only some rows; it gives once, few, many or a size class.

abundance | j_gene | v_gene | CDR3aa
NA | TRBJ1-2 | TRBV5-4 | CASRPNSGTYGYTF
NA | TRBJ2-2 | TRBV25-1 | CASSAQGAGTGELFF
NA | TRBJ2-3 | TRBV7-9 | CASTEGGLVASDTQYF
NA | TRBJ1-2 | TRBV19 | CASRPGQIYGYTF
NA | TRBJ2-1 | TRBV29-1 | CSILPGTGGYNEQFF
NA | TRBJ2-7 | TRBV18 | CASSPGDRVNEQYF
NA | TRBJ2-1 | TRBV29-1 | CSAESRVGYNEQFF
NA | TRBJ2-2 | TRBV12-5 | CASGLGNPGTGPFGELFF
few | TRBJ2-7 | TRBV2 | CASKFHRTGLLGDYEQYF
NA | TRBJ2-2 | TRBV11-2 | CASSFRTGQHRGGTGELFF
NA | TRBJ2-2 | TRBV7-3 | CASTLGRGSTGELFF
NA | TRBJ2-3 | TRBV19 | CASSSLRAGNTDTQYF
once | TRBJ2-1 | TRBV5-1 | CASSLTAGGLGHEQFF
NA | TRBJ2-3 | TRBV7-2 | CASSLAFRDSYTDTQYF
NA | TRBJ1-6 | TRBV9 | CASSVDGRPGSPLHF
NA | TRBJ2-1 | TRBV9 | CASSVVRGSSYNEQFF
NA | TRBJ1-1 | TRBV2 | CASSEAPGTEAFF
NA | TRBJ1-4 | TRBV6-5 | CASSDRAREKLFF
NA | TRBJ2-3 | TRBV27 | CASSARGLGDTQYF
NA | TRBJ1-1 | TRBV30 | CAWGQGLNTEAFF
NA | TRBJ2-5 | TRBV11-3 | CASSLNPGVGETQYF
once | TRBJ2-3 | TRBV5-1 | CASKRDRTDTQYF
NA | TRBJ2-1 | TRBV18 | CASSPPSGTSYNEQFF
few | TRBJ1-2 | TRBV18 | CASSPDSSNYGYTF
NA | TRBJ1-1 | TRBV10-1 | CASSGQLNTEAFF
NA | TRBJ1-6 | TRBV7-6 | CASSPAVGPLHF
NA | TRBJ2-1 | TRBV6-6 | CASTQREINNEQFF
NA | TRBJ2-2 | TRBV7-9 | CASSKGQANTGELFF
NA | TRBJ1-2 | TRBV11-1 | CASSPGQANYGYTF
NA | TRBJ2-1 | TRBV5-6 | CASSQRSGGHNEQFF
NA | TRBJ1-1 | TRBV29-1 | CSVAAGTVKGEAFF
NA | TRBJ1-5 | TRBV25-1 | CASRDRGSNQPQHF
few | TRBJ1-2 | TRBV6-5 | CASRLTGRDGYTF
once | TRBJ2-7 | TRBV10-1 | CASSESARLAGVCGQYF
NA | TRBJ2-3 | TRBV7-3 | CASSYSGGTDTQYF
NA | TRBJ2-2 | TRBV11-3 | CASSPVRGGRAGELFF
NA | TRBJ1-5 | TRBV6-5 | CASRREGFGNQPQHF
NA | TRBJ2-1 | TRBV2 | CASSDAGAVYNEQFF
NA | TRBJ1-6 | TRBV7-2 | CASSLNAAGNGSPLHF
few | TRBJ2-3 | TRBV6-1 | CASRLGGATDTQYF
NA | TRBJ2-5 | TRBV7-9 | CASSLARQRQETQYF
NA | TRBJ2-7 | TRBV10-1 | CASSGSGRARGEQYF
NA | TRBJ1-5 | TRBV7-2 | CASSLGGQMPQHF
NA | TRBJ1-1 | TRBV9 | CASSTGLMNTEAFF
NA | TRBJ1-5 | TRBV27 | CASSPTGVGKYSNQPQHF